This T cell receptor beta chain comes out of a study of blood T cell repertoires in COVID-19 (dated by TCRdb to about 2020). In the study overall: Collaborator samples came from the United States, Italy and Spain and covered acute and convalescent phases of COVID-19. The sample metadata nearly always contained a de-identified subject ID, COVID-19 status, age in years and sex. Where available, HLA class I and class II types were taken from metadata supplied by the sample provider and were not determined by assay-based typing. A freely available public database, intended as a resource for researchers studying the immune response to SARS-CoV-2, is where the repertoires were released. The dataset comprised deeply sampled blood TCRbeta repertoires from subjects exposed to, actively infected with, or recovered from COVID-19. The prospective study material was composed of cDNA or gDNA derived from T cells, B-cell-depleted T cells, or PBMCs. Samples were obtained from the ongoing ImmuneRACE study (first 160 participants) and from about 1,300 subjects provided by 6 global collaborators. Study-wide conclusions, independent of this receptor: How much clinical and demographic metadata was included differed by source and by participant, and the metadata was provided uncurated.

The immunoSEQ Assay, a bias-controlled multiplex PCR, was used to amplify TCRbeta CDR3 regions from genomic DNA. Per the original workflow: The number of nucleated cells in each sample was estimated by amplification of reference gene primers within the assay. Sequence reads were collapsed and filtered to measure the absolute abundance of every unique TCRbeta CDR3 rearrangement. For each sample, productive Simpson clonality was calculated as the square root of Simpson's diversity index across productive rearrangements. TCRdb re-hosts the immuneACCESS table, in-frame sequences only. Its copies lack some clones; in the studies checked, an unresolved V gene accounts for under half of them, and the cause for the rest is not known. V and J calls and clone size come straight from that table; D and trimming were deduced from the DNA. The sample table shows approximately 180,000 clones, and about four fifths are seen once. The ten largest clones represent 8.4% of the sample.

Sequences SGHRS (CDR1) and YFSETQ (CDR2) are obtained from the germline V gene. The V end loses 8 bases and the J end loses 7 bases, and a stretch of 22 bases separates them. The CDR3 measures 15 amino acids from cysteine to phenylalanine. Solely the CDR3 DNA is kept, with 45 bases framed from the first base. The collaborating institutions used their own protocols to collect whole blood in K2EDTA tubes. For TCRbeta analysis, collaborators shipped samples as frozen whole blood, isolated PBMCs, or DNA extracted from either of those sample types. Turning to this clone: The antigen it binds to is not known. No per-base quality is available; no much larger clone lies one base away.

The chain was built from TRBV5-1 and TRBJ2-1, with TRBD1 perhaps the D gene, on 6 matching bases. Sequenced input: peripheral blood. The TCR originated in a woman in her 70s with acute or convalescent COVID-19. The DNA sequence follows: TGCGCCAGAACCGGCGAAGAGGTAAGGGGGAATGAGCAGTTCTTC. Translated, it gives CARTGEEVRGNEQFF.